This T cell receptor (beta chain) came from a study of radiotherapy plus CTLA-4 blockade in lung cancer. Study summary: Among patients, about 17% showed objective responses, and 30% to 35% had disease control. Study-level findings and limits: TCR clones of tumor origin grew in blood after radiotherapy plus ipilimumab. Strongest reported response predictors: early blood clone changes and post-radiation interferon-beta.

Lung cancer patients with chemo-refractory metastatic non-small-cell disease were given focal radiation plus CTLA-4 blockade with ipilimumab. This clone was observed a single time. Its antigen is unidentified. V dropped 7 bases and J dropped 10 bases, with 11 bases sitting between them. CDR3 length: 12 residues. Germline loops: CDR1 PRHDT, CDR2 FYEKMQ (reference sequence). Method: immunoSEQ multiplex PCR; TCRdb's copy keeps in-frame clones and lacks some. The sample shows roughly 46,000 clones, 65% to 85% of them seen only once. Material: peripheral blood, obtained from a patient treated with radiotherapy plus ipilimumab. The clonotype originates from a human donor with non-small cell lung cancer who had stable disease on radiotherapy plus ipilimumab. This chain connects TRBV13 to TRBJ1-6; a possible D gene is TRBD1 (6 bases). The CDR3: CASTWGRSPLHF. CDR3 nucleotide sequence: TGTGCCAGCACCTGGGGGCGCTCACCCCTCCACTTT.